Ten or more counts support the clone carrying this T cell receptor beta chain. The record originates from a study of neurological immune-mediated disorders. TCRdb ran MiXCR on the 5' RACE reads and lists one entry per CDR3 protein. The sample lists about 82,000 distinct CDR3 sequences; just over 2.5% were seen once. The receptor's source is a woman in her thirties with multiple sclerosis. Sequencing was done on a sample of PBMCs.

The CDR3, as DNA: TGCAGTGCTACCGGGACTAGCAAACCCTACGAGCAGTACTTC. Protein: CSATGTSKPYEQYF. This chain joins TRBV20-1 and TRBJ2-7, with 9 bases aligning to TRBD2. J lost 2 bases, V lost 4 bases, and 6 bases had no gene match. The CDR3 covers 14 residues. Germline CDR1 reads DFQATT; CDR2 reads SNEGSKA (reference sequence).